Detailed here is one T cell receptor beta chain. No cognate antigen has been identified for it. No base quality values were provided; no much bigger clone lies one nucleotide off. This record comes from a study of blood T cell repertoires in COVID-19 (dated by TCRdb to the early 2020s). A note on the overall study: The collaborator samples originated in the United States, Italy and Spain and spanned the acute and convalescent phases of COVID-19. Sample metadata almost always included a de-identified subject ID, COVID-19 status, age in years and sex. Subjects who had been exposed to COVID-19, were actively infected with it, or had recovered from it provided the deeply sampled blood TCRbeta repertoires that made up the dataset. The material from the prospective study consisted of cDNA or gDNA derived from T cells, B-cell-depleted T cells, or PBMCs. Samples came from the ongoing ImmuneRACE study (first 160 participants) plus 1,254 subjects from 6 global collaborators. Where available, HLA class I and class II types were taken from metadata supplied by the sample provider and were not determined by assay-based typing. A freely available public database, intended as a resource for researchers studying the immune response to SARS-CoV-2, is where the repertoires were released. Overall results and qualifications from the work: Clinical and demographic metadata were provided uncurated, with the amount varying by source and participant.

TCRbeta CDR3 regions were amplified from genomic DNA by means of the immunoSEQ Assay, a bias-controlled multiplex PCR. From the authors' description of their analysis: The number of nucleated cells in each sample was estimated by amplification of reference gene primers within the assay. Sequence reads were collapsed and filtered to measure the absolute abundance of every unique TCRbeta CDR3 rearrangement. For each sample, productive Simpson clonality was calculated by taking the square root of Simpson's diversity index across productive rearrangements. The table was pulled from immuneACCESS by TCRdb, which kept in-frame rearrangements only. Such tables lose some clones; where checked, under half of the loss comes from unresolved V genes, and the rest has no known cause. The DNA was the basis for D and trimming; V, J and clone size are from that table. Present in this sample are 350,000 to 450,000 clones, about 88% of which were seen just once. The top ten constitute 1.2% to 1.5% of the sample.

Per the germline V gene, MNHEY is the CDR1 and SVGAGI is the CDR2. Its CDR3 holds 13 amino acids, cysteine through phenylalanine. Here the CDR3 DNA is all that survives: 39 bases in frame from base 1. The germline V end is reduced by 8 bases and the J end by 4 bases; junction bases left unmatched: 5. Enrolling through a virtual design, the prospective study's participants ranged in age from about 18 to 100 years and lived across roughly 23 United States geographic areas. Cohort assignment in the prospective study relied on participant-reported clinical history from a screening survey and a study questionnaire. Exposed participants had been in contact, within 2 weeks of entering the study, with a person who had a PCR-confirmed or clinician-diagnosed case of COVID-19. In the prospective study, mobile phlebotomists collected whole blood, serum and a nasopharyngeal or oropharyngeal swab from each participant. Participants in the prospective study had the option to provide additional blood draws and questionnaires over a roughly 2-month period. Before DNA extraction, prospective study blood samples were shipped either frozen or at room temperature.

The sequence came from a woman aged 18-29 years who had been exposed to COVID-19. The chain is encoded by TRBV6-5 joined to TRBJ1-3, with 7 middle bases fitting TRBD1. The sample was PBMCs or T cells enriched from blood (not recorded which). The CDR3 has the sequence CASYDRAGNTIYF. The DNA is TGTGCCAGCTATGACAGGGCCGGAAACACCATATATTTT.